Listed here are 21 T cell receptor beta chains from one sample, sequenced in a study of OX40 agonist ivuxolimab in advanced cancers. Generated by immunoSEQ multiplex PCR, the TCRdb table keeps only in-frame clones and is missing some. This sample has 50,000 to 75,000 clones, with 85% to 90% found just once. Sequences were derived from CD4+ or CD8+ T cells sorted from blood, sampled in a trial of the OX40 agonist ivuxolimab. The receptor source for this set is an adult with an advanced solid tumor such as melanoma, head and neck, liver or kidney cancer.

The V and J genes are TRBV27 and TRBJ1-1, with D possibly TRBD1 on 6 matching bases. V lost 5 bases, J lost 2 bases, and 12 bases lay in between. The V gene's germline CDR1 is MNHEY and CDR2 SMNVEV (reference sequence). The CDR3 loop spans 14 amino acids. The CDR3 is CASSKGHRNTEAFF. The CDR3 DNA is TGTGCCAGCAGTAAGGGACACCGAAACACTGAAGCTTTCTTT.

The V call is TRBV11-2, the J call TRBJ2-5; unclear D gene. The J call may be in error: the DNA end matches TRBJ2-7 better. Germline V CDR1 and CDR2: SGHAT, FQNNGV. The CDR3 sequence is 13 residues long. The CDR3 nucleotides are TGTGCCAGCAGCTTAAGACTCCACTACGAGCAGTACTTC. This translates into CASSLRLHYEQYF.

This chain joins TRBV27 and TRBJ1-1; D remains ambiguous. Trimming left V 0 bases short and J 0 bases short, with 8 bases between. The CDR3 is made up of 15 amino acids. Germline V CDR1 and CDR2: MNHEY, SMNVEV (reference sequence). This chain's CDR3 is CASSLSAVMNTEAFF. For the CDR3, the DNA is TGTGCCAGCAGTTTATCAGCAGTAATGAACACTGAAGCTTTCTTT.

The chain carries TRBV25-1 and TRBJ1-1; D unresolved. V lost 4 bases and J lost 0, with 6 bases in between. The CDR3 spans 13 residues. Germline-derived CDR1 and CDR2 are MGHDK and SYGVNS. The CDR3: CASSGPMNTEAFF. The CDR3 DNA is TGTGCCAGCAGTGGGCCTATGAACACTGAAGCTTTCTTT.

The chain has TRBV15 and TRBJ1-1; D unresolved. The CDR3 has 11 residues. The V gene lost 7 bases and the J gene lost 11 bases, with 14 bases spanning the gap. The germline CDR1 and CDR2 sequences are LNHNV and YYDKDF (reference sequence). CDR3 sequence: CATTDGVRAFF. The CDR3 DNA reads TGTGCCACCACGGACGGAGTGAGGGCTTTCTTT.

The V and J genes are TRBV7-9 and TRBJ2-1; tentatively, D is TRBD2 (5 bases). Germline V gives CDR1 SEHNR, CDR2 FQNEAQ (reference sequence). CDR3 size: 15 residues. V gave up 4 bases and J gave up 4 bases, with 14 bases separating them. For the CDR3, the DNA is TGTGCCAGCAGCTCCGTCGGACTTTGGTACAATGAGCAGTTCTTC. As protein: CASSSVGLWYNEQFF. Supplemented by reference TRBV7-9 and TRBJ2-1, the full variable domain reads DTGVSQNPRHKITKRGQNVTFRCDPISEHNRLYWYRQTLGQGPEFLTYFQNEAQLEKSRLLSDRFSAERPKGSFSTLEIQRTEQGDSAMYLCASSSVGLWYNEQFFGPGTRLTVL.

This clone has only one observation. The CDR3 loop is CASSLARHAPQYF. The CDR3 nucleotides are TGTGCCAGCAGCTTAGCCAGGCACGCGCCGCAGTATTTT. This rearrangement joins TRBV11-1 to TRBJ2-3; no firm D call. CDR3 size: 13 residues. V was cut by 0 bases and J by 10 bases, with 11 bases left in between. Per the germline V gene, CDR1 is SGHAT and CDR2 is FQDESV (reference sequence).

J is TRBJ2-7 and V is TRBV4-1; 7 bases are a match to TRBD1. The V gene's germline CDR1 is MGHRA and CDR2 YSYEKL. CDR3 length: 18 amino acids. Losses at the gene ends were 4 bases for V and 1 base for J; bases not matched to a gene: 16. CDR3 region: CASSPEFERQGFSYEQYF. The CDR3 DNA reads TGCGCCAGCAGCCCCGAGTTCGAAAGACAGGGTTTTTCCTACGAGCAGTACTTC.

This chain joins TRBV5-5 and TRBJ2-7; 8 bases map to TRBD2. This CDR3 region has 17 residues. Germline V gene data show CDR1 as SGHKS and CDR2 as YYEKEE (reference sequence). V shed 0 bases and J 1 base; nucleotides not matched to a gene: 9. CDR3 loop: CASSLVASGQRSYEQYF. The DNA for the CDR3 is TGTGCCAGCAGCTTGGTGGCTAGCGGGCAGAGGTCCTACGAGCAGTACTTC.

This sequence joins TRBV6-5 and TRBJ2-7, with TRBD1 matching over 8 bases. Germline CDR1 MNHEY, CDR2 SVGAGI. J gave up 3 bases and V 6 bases, and 10 bases lay outside the gene matches. CDR3 length: 15 amino acids. CDR3 sequence: CASSLRTGNVYEQYF. The DNA for the CDR3 is TGTGCCAGCAGCCTTAGGACAGGGAATGTCTACGAGCAGTACTTC.

J is TRBJ1-4 and V is TRBV28; D ambiguous. The CDR3 covers 17 residues. V was pared by 6 bases and J by 3 bases, with 20 bases between. Germline V gene data show CDR1 as MDHEN and CDR2 as SYDVKM. The CDR3 spells CASRRPILGGANEKLFF. CDR3 in DNA: TGTGCCAGCAGAAGACCTATCCTAGGTGGGGCTAATGAAAAACTGTTTTTT. The full variable domain, its missing parts supplied by reference TRBV28 and TRBJ1-4, is DVKVTQSSRYLVKRTGEKVFLECVQDMDHENMFWYRQDPGLGLRLIYFSYDVKMKEKGDIPEGYSVSREKKERFSLILESASTNQTSMYLCASRRPILGGANEKLFFGSGTQLSVL.

The chain carries TRBV5-6 and TRBJ1-1; 11 bases line up with TRBD1. The CDR3 is 19 amino acids. CDR1 is SGHDT, CDR2 YYEEEE, per germline. V gave up 0 bases and J gave up 0 bases; unmatched junction bases: 10. Written as DNA, the CDR3 is TGTGCCAGCAGCTTGGCTGCGGGGACAGGGGGATTATTGAACACTGAAGCTTTCTTT. This encodes CASSLAAGTGGLLNTEAFF.

For the CDR3, the DNA is TGTGCCAGCAGTCCAACCGGGACAGGGGGCCGCGAGCAGTACTTC. This sequence encodes CASSPTGTGGREQYF. The rearrangement joins TRBV28 to TRBJ2-7, with 12 bases identical to TRBD1. Germline values: CDR1 MDHEN, CDR2 SYDVKM. The CDR3 has 15 amino acids. The junction had 8 bases not matched to a gene; V was cut back by 5 bases and J by 6 bases.

The chain joins TRBV27 to TRBJ2-7, with D unresolved. Trimming cost V 5 bases and J 2 bases, with 10 bases left between them. The CDR3 sequence is 13 residues long. CDR1 and CDR2 (germline): MNHEY, SMNVEV (reference sequence). DNA of the CDR3: TGTGCCAGCAGTAACGGACCTACCTACGAGCAGTACTTC. Translating gives CASSNGPTYEQYF.

The CDR3 sequence: CASSRVAGEGNEQFF. As DNA, the CDR3 is TGTGCCAGCTCGAGAGTAGCGGGAGAAGGCAATGAGCAGTTCTTC. J is TRBJ2-1 and V is TRBV6-5; 9 bases agree with TRBD2. CDR3 length: 15 amino acids. V shed 8 bases, J shed 6 bases, and the junction held 11 bases outside the gene matches. CDR1 and CDR2 from the germline V gene are MNHEY and SVGAGI.

The V gene is TRBV28, the J gene TRBJ2-7, with D possibly called TRBD1 or TRBD2 (6 bases each). CDR3 size: 14 residues. Germline values: CDR1 MDHEN, CDR2 SYDVKM. Trimming pared 3 bases from V and 4 bases from J, leaving 13 bases between. In nucleotides, the CDR3 is TGTGCCAGCAGTTTGGGGGGCGGGTCGTACGAGCAGTACTTC. This codes for CASSLGGGSYEQYF. Full variable domain (rest looked up from reference TRBV28 and TRBJ2-7): DVKVTQSSRYLVKRTGEKVFLECVQDMDHENMFWYRQDPGLGLRLIYFSYDVKMKEKGDIPEGYSVSREKKERFSLILESASTNQTSMYLCASSLGGGSYEQYFGPGTRLTVT.

This clone appeared once. The V call is TRBV27, the J call TRBJ2-1, with 8 bases lining up with TRBD2. Trimming cost V 6 bases and J 7 bases; bases outside gene matches: 17. This CDR3 comprises 17 residues. The germline V gene encodes CDR1 MNHEY and CDR2 SMNVEV (reference sequence). The CDR3 sequence is CASSPPLVGSGKNEQFF. In DNA form, the CDR3 reads TGTGCCAGCAGCCCACCGCTGGTGGGTAGCGGGAAGAATGAGCAGTTCTTC.

This clone has only a few counts. V usage is TRBV27 and J usage is TRBJ1-5; D not resolved. CDR1 is MNHEY, CDR2 SMNVEV, per germline (reference sequence). Trimming stripped 3 bases from V and 0 bases from J, with 6 bases between. This CDR3 is built from 14 residues. The CDR3 DNA reads as TGTGCCAGCAGTTTCGCTGGTAGCAATCAGCCCCAGCATTTT. It translates to CASSFAGSNQPQHF.

The chain combines TRBV30 with TRBJ2-3, with D unresolved. CDR1 is GTSNPN and CDR2 is SVGIG in the germline V gene (reference sequence). The CDR3 has 13 residues. V lost 0 bases, J lost 0 bases, and 4 bases lay in between. The CDR3 region is CAWSVASTDTQYF. CDR3 bases: TGTGCCTGGAGTGTAGCGAGCACAGATACGCAGTATTTT.

The chain is built from TRBV7-3 and TRBJ1-1, with D unclear. The CDR3 loop spans 12 amino acids. Germline V CDR1 and CDR2: SGHTA, FQGTGA. Trimming stripped 4 bases from V and 11 bases from J, with 14 bases between. The CDR3 sequence: CASSSGRAGAFF. The CDR3, as DNA: TGTGCCAGCAGCTCCGGACGGGCGGGGGCTTTCTTT.

In DNA, the CDR3 is TGTGCCAGTAATTCTGGATGGGGTGAGCAGTTCTTC. Its protein is CASNSGWGEQFF. The chain links TRBV19 to TRBJ2-1; D is ambiguous. The germline CDR1 and CDR2 sequences are LNHDA and SQIVND (reference sequence). The V end lost 7 bases, the J end lost 9 bases, and 13 bases lay between the germline ends. The CDR3 consists of 12 residues.